The T cell receptor (beta chain) under discussion was sequenced for a study of cytomegalovirus exposure and HLA in healthy donors (dated 2017 in TCRdb). As for the study more broadly: According to an earlier analysis of 587 of the donors, roughly 180 million T cells yielded over 90 million unique TCR beta sequences and about 300 Gb of sequence data. HLA typing included class I and class II loci at four-digit resolution. Approximately 300 gigabases of sequencing data and approximately 91 million unique TCR sequences made up an early release that covered roughly 670 HLA-typed donors. Along with the roughly 610-subject first cohort, a separate validation cohort of over a hundred different subjects was used. The study used immunosequencing to profile the T cell repertoires of approximately 690 subjects and linked those repertoires to cytomegalovirus serostatus. Among the roughly 380 genotyped donors, approximately 77% belonged to the genetic ancestry cluster associated with self-reported Caucasian donors. Because of strong linkage in the cohort, roughly five DR-DQ haplotypes were treated as single units for association and clustering. Donor age, sex, ethnicity and CMV serostatus were collected together with the repertoire data. In a later analysis, previously published TCR beta repertoires from about 640 donors were re-analyzed and high-resolution HLA genotyping was added so that TCR occurrence patterns could be studied. Every discovery cohort repertoire had been produced on one sequencing platform. The study aimed to test whether cataloging public T cell receptors could reveal signatures of past pathogen exposure. The study combined high-throughput TCR immunosequencing, statistical association of individual TCRs with disease status, and machine learning to predict cytomegalovirus infection status. A later genetic analysis used genome-wide SNP genotypes for about 65% of the 666 donors, treating that subset as a discovery cohort. Rather than using new phenotypic data, the later analysis identified candidate immune exposures from TCR beta sequences and from how often those sequences occurred across donors. Typing coverage differed by locus: A, B, C, DRB1 and DQB1 were typed in roughly 620-630 donors, DQA1 in 522, DPA1 in roughly 590, and DPB1 in just under 490. In an earlier analysis of 500 to 650 of the donors, high-throughput TCR beta sequencing was used to judge whether each TCR beta V gene segment behaved as functional or pseudogenic. Across roughly 420 genotyped donors of the cohort, an average of about 240,000 unique TCR beta nucleotide sequences per donor were sequenced, and 15% to 20% of those sequences were non-productive. What the research found in general, with its limitations: Only TCR beta chains were sequenced in this cohort, and the absence of alpha or paired-chain data limited detectable features. Because HLA typing was unavailable for some donors at each locus, only the typed subset was used in association tests. Because counts were too low, seventeen rarely observed V segments, including chromosome 9 orphons, were left out of the earlier analysis of 587 of the donors. In an earlier analysis of roughly 560 of the donors, most TCR beta V segments were observed in productive rearrangements about 90% or about 30% of the time, broadly matching IMGT annotations. In a later genetic analysis, a missense DCLRE1C variant was associated with V-gene and J-gene trimming of TCR beta chains, and the association was replicated in an independent cohort. Strong co-occurrence of HLA alleles, especially DR and DQ, made assigning TCR associations to individual alleles difficult. In a later genetic analysis, fewer N-insertions in productive TCRs were reported among donors in an Asian-associated ancestry cluster than the roughly 640-donor mean. In the study, roughly 160 TCR beta chains were listed as associated with cytomegalovirus. In both the original and validation cohorts, the classifier was reported to diagnose cytomegalovirus status with high specificity and sensitivity. According to a later analysis, parvovirus B19, influenza, CMV and Epstein-Barr virus appeared linked to several top co-occurrence clusters. A cluster of highly shared sequence variants was judged likely to represent a technical artifact of the sequencing pipeline. The 87-base-pair reads could not distinguish some IMGT-functional V segments, including TRBV6-2 and TRBV6-3, so those segments were excluded. A later analysis found that HLA-associated TCR beta chains were more clonally expanded and had lower generation probabilities than equally common non-associated chains. Roughly uniform sequencing depth across donors was assumed in presence/absence analyses, although this assumption may not hold. According to a later analysis, most CMV-associated TCR beta chains appeared to be HLA-restricted, and the HLA associations seemed to be driven largely by CMV exposure. Immune exposure information for the cohort was limited to CMV serostatus. Most TCR sequences were observed very rarely across donors, whereas some public TCRs were present in many individuals. According to the authors, the approach could potentially be generalized to other disease states and immunological phenotypes. In a later analysis, about 17,000 TCR beta sequences were associated with specific HLA alleles at a false discovery rate of 0.05. In a later analysis, TCR association rates were found to vary across HLA loci, with the most associated TCRs seen for DRB1 alleles and the fewest for HLA-C alleles. Linkage disequilibrium might explain the correlated functional status among segregating V segments, but an unknown experimental factor could not be excluded. A further reported finding was that TCR beta sequences accurately predicted the HLA-A and HLA-B alleles for most subjects in the first cohort. In vitro tests confirmed that a few of the cytomegalovirus-associated TCR beta chains recognize cytomegalovirus antigens.

Turning to this clone: No antigen is known for it.

Library method: the immunoSEQ multiplex PCR assay. A mixture of 60 forward primers for TCR Vbeta segments and 13 reverse primers for TCR Jbeta segments was used in the multiplex PCR. The CDR3 region of rearranged TCR beta genes was amplified from genomic DNA with a multiplex PCR assay. On the Illumina HiSeq System, the amplified TCR beta libraries were sequenced as 87-base-pair reads. As for the original processing: A later analysis tallied around 82 million unique TCR beta chains across the 666 repertoires, and about 10 million of those chains were shared by two or more donors. A nearest-neighbor algorithm error-corrected the raw reads and collapsed the reads into unique sequences, merging closely related sequences to remove PCR and sequencing errors. CDR3 sequences were aligned to IMGT reference sequences to assign V, D and J gene segments. For a sequence to be retained, at least a six-nucleotide match to both a V gene segment and a J gene segment was required. A rearrangement was called productive if the CDR3 had no stop codons and remained in frame with V and J, and every other rearrangement was called non-productive. Following IMGT convention, CDR3 was defined as the stretch from the second conserved V-encoded cysteine up to the conserved J-encoded phenylalanine. Sequences without an unambiguous match to a single V gene segment were excluded from the earlier analysis of several hundred of the donors. An earlier analysis of fewer than 750 of the donors classified V segments as functional when productive rearrangements were above 56.7% and as segregating when the standard deviation between donors was above 5%. A statistical classification framework was developed to diagnose cytomegalovirus status using the catalog of TCR beta chain sequences. V and J gene assignment, in a later analysis, came from comparing TCR nucleotide sequences with IMGT/GENE-DB human TR gene sequences. In a later analysis, CDR3 sequences and most-parsimonious VDJ recombination scenarios were assigned using the TCRdist pipeline. A later analysis defined each TCR beta chain by its CDR3 amino acid sequence plus V-gene family, and excluded reads lacking a unique V-gene family. To address suspected cross-contamination and a sequencing artifact, a later analysis removed a few hundred highly shared, low-generation-probability nucleotide sequences. For each public chain, a later analysis derived a clonal expansion index from normalized ranks of inferred template counts within each repertoire. Generation probabilities in a later analysis came from a VDJ recombination model fitted to out-of-frame rearrangements, and those results were checked against IGoR. In a later analysis, hypergeometric tests were used to score TCR-TCR, TCR-HLA and TCR-CMV co-occurrence, with a repertoire-size bias correction applied to TCR pairs. A later analysis estimated false discovery rates by permuting HLA or CMV assignments 20 times. In a later analysis, co-occurring TCRs were grouped with DBSCAN, and TCRdist sequence similarity was added when clustering was performed within HLA-allele-positive subsets. Co-occurrence clustering excluded repertoires with fewer than 30,000 or more than 120,000 public chains, plus five with anomalous nucleotide sharing. As stored in TCRdb, this immuneACCESS dataset retains in-frame rearrangements with V and J assigned. A fraction of the clones does not appear; measured against another copy, unresolved V genes explain less than half of the discrepancy, and the remainder lacks a known reason. V and J calls and clone size are as listed in that table; D and trimming were resolved from the DNA. The sample table on file contains some 120,000 clones. Less than 2.5% of the sample is taken by the ten largest.

In total, 500 to 700 healthy bone marrow donors made up the cohort. At the time of sampling, all cohort members were nominally healthy, though unrecorded immune exposures were likely present. The donor was CMV seronegative and was included in the group of about 350 seronegative cohort members. Each donor provided a peripheral blood sample, and peripheral blood mononuclear cells were used for TCR beta sequencing. Genomic DNA was extracted from the blood cell samples with the Qiagen DNeasy Blood Extraction Kit. Taken from cysteine to phenylalanine, the CDR3 has 18 residues. Here the CDR3 DNA is all that survives: 54 bases in frame from base 1. V is pared back by 0 bases and J by 5 bases, with 23 bases lying between the germline termini. Per the germline V gene, LGHNA is the CDR1 and YNFKEQ is the CDR2.

This TCR derives from a woman aged 55-70 years in good health and CMV-seronegative. Source material: PBMCs. The chain couples TRBV4-2 to TRBJ2-7; possibly the D gene is TRBD1, per 6 matching bases. In nucleotide form, the sequence is TGTGCCAGCAGCCAAGAGGCCCGCGGGTTGGGGGCTTGGAACGAGCAGTACTTC. It translates as CASSQEARGLGAWNEQYF.